These 24 T cell receptor beta chains were sequenced from one sample in a study of control samples from healthy donors and cancer patients. Sequenced by immunoSEQ multiplex PCR; TCRdb stores in-frame clones only, minus some. Among roughly 92,000 clones listed, 70% to 90% were seen once. Sequenced input: blood. These receptors all come from a woman between 45 and 65 years old in good health.

This chain connects TRBV6-1 to TRBJ1-2; no definite D call. Germline CDR1 is MNHNS and CDR2 is SASEGT. Trimming cost V 3 bases and J 1 base, with 9 bases left between them. CDR3 length: 14 residues. As DNA, the CDR3 is TGTGCCAGCAGTGAGCCCGGGCTTAACTATGGCTACACCTTC. The encoded protein is CASSEPGLNYGYTF.

This chain connects TRBV12-3 or TRBV12-4 to TRBJ1-6; 7 bases match TRBD1. CDR3 length equals 13 residues. Trimming at V came to 6 bases and at J to 10 bases, leaving 6 bases not matched to a gene. The CDR3 coding sequence is TGTGCCAGCAGCGACAGGGTTGGGTCACCCCTCCACTTT. This sequence encodes CASSDRVGSPLHF.

The chain couples TRBV7-9 to TRBJ1-1, with D uncertain. The length of the CDR3 is 16 residues. Germline V gene sequence: CDR1 SEHNR, CDR2 FQNEAQ (reference sequence). V was trimmed by 4 bases and J by 2 bases, leaving 17 bases between them. CDR3 sequence: CASSSDHRVGNTEAFF. CDR3 coding DNA: TGTGCCAGCAGCTCCGACCATAGGGTAGGCAACACTGAAGCTTTCTTT.

The chain joins TRBV5-6 to TRBJ1-1; D is undetermined. The ends were cut back, 0 bases at V and 1 base at J, with 10 bases in the middle. The CDR3 covers 15 residues. The V gene's germline CDR1 is SGHDT and CDR2 YYEEEE. The CDR3 sequence is CASSLGWKRNTEAFF. The CDR3 nucleotides are TGTGCCAGCAGCTTGGGTTGGAAGAGGAACACTGAAGCTTTCTTT.

This clone was recorded once. This rearrangement joins TRBV19 to TRBJ2-3, with 7 bases aligning to TRBD1. This CDR3 has 16 amino acids. CDR1 LNHDA and CDR2 SQIVND come from the germline V gene (reference sequence). The junction had 5 bases not matched to a gene; V was cut back by 2 bases and J by 0 bases. For the CDR3, the DNA is TGTGCCAGTAGTATAAAGACAGGGCTTAGCACAGATACGCAGTATTTT. As protein: CASSIKTGLSTDTQYF.

The chain links TRBV5-4 to TRBJ2-4; D gene unclear. This CDR3 region has 16 residues. The germline V gene encodes CDR1 SGHNT and CDR2 YYREEE (reference sequence). The ends were cut back, 4 bases at V and 3 bases at J, with 17 bases in the middle. The CDR3: CASSVDGPGSKNIQYF. CDR3 nucleotides: TGTGCCAGCAGCGTGGACGGGCCAGGTAGCAAAAACATTCAGTACTTC.

The V call is TRBV3-1 (or the pseudogene TRBV3-2), the J call TRBJ2-5; 9 nucleotides agree with TRBD1. The ends lost 3 bases at V and 1 base at J; junction bases unmatched: 3. The V gene's germline CDR1 is LGHDT and CDR2 YNNKEL (reference sequence). CDR3 length: 15 residues. The CDR3 DNA is TGTGCCAGCAGCCAGGACAGGGGACCCCAAGAGACCCAGTACTTC. Translated: CASSQDRGPQETQYF.

This chain connects TRBV5-4 to TRBJ1-1, with unresolved D. Germline CDR1 reads SGHNT; CDR2 reads YYREEE (reference sequence). V was trimmed by 3 bases and J by 6 bases, leaving 15 bases between them. This CDR3 is 14 amino acids long. CDR3 sequence reads: CASSSSNTGAEAFF. The CDR3 DNA reads TGTGCCAGCAGCTCCTCGAACACGGGTGCTGAAGCTTTCTTT.

The chain joins TRBV19 to TRBJ1-5; D is ambiguous. V was trimmed by 5 bases and J by 0 bases, leaving 2 bases between them. The germline CDR1 and CDR2 sequences are LNHDA and SQIVND (reference sequence). The CDR3 runs 12 residues. CDR3 residues: CASSDSNQPQHF. In DNA form, the CDR3 reads TGTGCCAGTAGTGATAGCAATCAGCCCCAGCATTTT.

The chain is built from TRBV7-2 and TRBJ1-1; 7 nucleotides agree with TRBD1. CDR3 length equals 14 residues. The junction had 5 bases not matched to a gene; V was cut back by 2 bases and J by 5 bases. The V gene's germline CDR1 is SGHTA and CDR2 FQGNSA. The CDR3 DNA follows: TGTGCCAGCAGCTTATCAGGGGGACGTACTGAAGCTTTCTTT. Amino acid sequence: CASSLSGGRTEAFF.

Comment on this clone: The junction departs from the called germline gene at one end, perhaps through a read error. The chain uses TRBV12-3 or TRBV12-4 and TRBJ2-7; D tentatively fits TRBD1 or TRBD2 (5 bases each). The CDR3 extends over 12 amino acids. The CDR3 here is CASTGTSDEQYF. The DNA of the CDR3 is TGTGCCAGCACCGGGACCTCCGACGAGCAGTACTTC.

Only one count was recorded for this clone. CDR3 in amino acids: CASSPTGGSSTDTQYF. The CDR3 DNA reads as TGTGCCAGCAGCCCAACCGGGGGATCTAGCACAGATACGCAGTATTTT. This sequence joins TRBV5-8 and TRBJ2-3; possibly TRBD2 for D (6 bases). V was clipped by 4 bases and J by 0 bases, with 15 bases between them. Germline V gives CDR1 SGHTS, CDR2 YDEGEE. CDR3 length: 16 residues.

Here the CDR3 DNA reads TGTGCCAGCAGTTTGGCCAGGCGTGGTGAGCAGTTCTTC. Protein: CASSLARRGEQFF. V and J are TRBV28 and TRBJ2-1, with D unclear. The CDR3 sequence is 13 residues long. Trimming cost V 3 bases and J 9 bases, with 12 bases left between them. CDR1 and CDR2 from the germline V gene are MDHEN and SYDVKM.

In its sample, this clone was seen once. This rearrangement joins TRBV4-2 to TRBJ1-4; no definite D call. Per the germline V gene, CDR1 is LGHNA and CDR2 is YNFKEQ. The CDR3 spans 17 residues. V lost 4 bases, J lost 3 bases, and 18 bases lay in between. CDR3 nucleotide sequence: TGTGCCAGCAGCCCCATATCGGCAACGGAAGCTAATGAAAAACTGTTTTTT. Protein: CASSPISATEANEKLFF.

The chain is built from TRBV27 and TRBJ1-5; 7 bases agree with TRBD1. Germline loops: CDR1 MNHEY, CDR2 SMNVEV (reference sequence). The CDR3 is 16 amino acids. Unmatched junction bases numbered 10, after V lost 4 bases and J lost 4 bases. CDR3 loop: CASSSAGTVRNQPQHF. The DNA of the CDR3 is TGTGCCAGCAGTTCAGCCGGGACAGTTAGAAATCAGCCCCAGCATTTT.

Here the CDR3 DNA reads TGTGCCAGCAGCTTAGAAGTTAATAGCAATCAGCCCCAGCATTTT. Translation gives CASSLEVNSNQPQHF. The rearrangement links TRBV7-2 to TRBJ1-5; no reliable D call. Trimming removed 1 base at V and 0 bases at J, with 7 bases between. The CDR3 runs to 15 residues. Germline CDR1 SGHTA, CDR2 FQGNSA.

The rearrangement links TRBV28 to TRBJ2-5; tentatively, D is TRBD1 or TRBD2 (6 bases each). Trimming removed 0 bases at V and 6 bases at J, with 11 bases between. This CDR3 is 14 amino acids long. The germline gives CDR1 MDHEN, CDR2 SYDVKM. CDR3: CASSLWGGAKTQYF. The CDR3 bases are TGTGCCAGCAGTTTATGGGGGGGCGCGAAGACCCAGTACTTC.

The V call is TRBV7-3, the J call TRBJ2-5; tentative D call: TRBD1 (6 bases). Per the germline V gene, CDR1 is SGHTA and CDR2 is FQGTGA. Between the trimmed V and J ends, which lost 3 bases and 7 bases, there was a span of 12 bases. CDR3 length equals 13 residues. The CDR3 region has the DNA TGTGCCAGCAGCTTCGGACAGTTTGGGACCCAGTACTTC. Its protein is CASSFGQFGTQYF.

The gene calls are TRBV6-2 or TRBV6-3 and TRBJ1-1; D not certain. This CDR3 is built from 13 residues. Germline CDR1 is MNHEY and CDR2 is SVGEGT. V was shortened by 2 bases and J by 4 bases, with 8 bases between the two germline ends. This CDR3 reads CASSYVWGTEAFF. For the CDR3, the DNA is TGTGCCAGCAGTTACGTTTGGGGCACTGAAGCTTTCTTT.

The chain has TRBV18 and TRBJ2-7; D unclear. The CDR3 is 14 residues long. Trimming left V 4 bases short and J 3 bases short, with 13 bases between. In germline, CDR1 is KGHSH, CDR2 LQKENI. CDR3: CASSLPMKGYEQYF. CDR3 DNA sequence: TGTGCCAGCTCACTCCCGATGAAAGGCTACGAGCAGTACTTC.

This rearrangement joins TRBV6-2 or TRBV6-3 to TRBJ2-5, with 10 bases that match TRBD2. CDR1 is MNHEY, CDR2 SVGEGT, per germline. The CDR3 length is 16 residues. V dropped 2 bases and J dropped 2; count of bases not matched to a gene: 5. The CDR3 DNA reads TGTGCCAGCAGTTACGACTCTAGCGGGGGTCAAGAGACCCAGTACTTC. It codes for CASSYDSSGGQETQYF.

This chain uses TRBV3-1 (or the pseudogene TRBV3-2) with TRBJ1-1, with D perhaps TRBD1 (5 bases). The CDR3 runs to 17 residues. V dropped 3 bases and J dropped 5 bases, with 22 bases sitting between them. Germline V lookup: CDR1 LGHDT, CDR2 YNNKEL (reference sequence). CDR3 nucleotide sequence: TGTGCCAGCAGCCAGCAGATGGCCGGGGCAGGGTCAACTGAAGCTTTCTTT. This sequence encodes CASSQQMAGAGSTEAFF.

The genes are TRBV12-3 or TRBV12-4 and TRBJ2-7; a possible D gene is TRBD2 (5 bases). V shed 5 bases and J shed 3 bases, with 11 bases lying between them. The CDR3 covers 13 residues. CDR3 in DNA: TGTGCCAGCAGTCTGAGCGGAAACTACGAGCAGTACTTC. Its protein is CASSLSGNYEQYF.

V gene TRBV7-9 combines with J gene TRBJ2-1, with 11 bases identical to TRBD2. Germline V CDR1 and CDR2: SEHNR, FQNEAQ (reference sequence). The CDR3 loop spans 15 amino acids. V was pared by 5 bases and J by 7 bases, with 7 bases of the junction left unmatched. CDR3 in DNA: TGTGCCAGCAGCCGCGGACTAGCGGGTAGAAATGAGCAGTTCTTC. Translated, it gives CASSRGLAGRNEQFF.